The 16 T cell receptor beta chains listed next were all sequenced from one sample in a study of T cells in Graves' hyperthyroidism and ophthalmopathy. Amplification yielded TCR beta CDR3 regions, with RNA transcripts as the source. HTBI primers drove first-round RT-PCR of the TCR CDR3. TCRdb reanalysed the multiplex PCR reads using MiXCR and keeps one entry per CDR3 protein. The table includes 350,000 to 400,000 distinct CDR3 sequences, 15% detected once. Sequenced: blood. These receptors all stem from a woman in her 30s with Graves' hyperthyroidism.

This clonotype was seen repeatedly, ten times or more. The chain carries TRBV7-2 and TRBJ2-3, with 9 bases that match TRBD2. CDR1 is SGHTA, CDR2 FQGNSA, per germline. V shed 2 bases and J 6 bases; nucleotides not matched to a gene: 3. The CDR3 length is 14 residues. CDR3 bases: TGTGCCAGCAGCTTACTAGCGGGAAGGGATACGCAGTATTTT. Protein sequence: CASSLLAGRDTQYF.

CDR3 residues: CASSITAGGSYEQYF. The CDR3 nucleotides read TGTGCCAGTAGTATTACCGCCGGGGGCTCCTACGAGCAGTACTTC. The chain links TRBV19 to TRBJ2-7; TRBD2 is a possible D gene (6 bases). The length of the CDR3 is 15 residues. Germline V lookup: CDR1 LNHDA, CDR2 SQIVND (reference sequence). Trimming removed 3 bases from V and 0 bases from J, with 12 bases in between.

The V and J genes are TRBV19 and TRBJ1-1, with no clear D. The length of the CDR3 is 15 residues. The germline V gene has CDR1 LNHDA and CDR2 SQIVND (reference sequence). Trimming shortened V by 3 bases and J by 5 bases, and 16 bases separated the two germline ends. CDR3 in amino acids: CASSMSVLDRTEAFF. The CDR3 DNA follows: TGTGCCAGTAGTATGTCGGTACTGGATAGGACTGAAGCTTTCTTT.

This clonotype came up a few times. J is TRBJ1-4 and V is TRBV20-1; D ambiguous. Germline assignment: CDR1 DFQATT and CDR2 SNEGSKA (reference sequence). The CDR3 consists of 15 residues. Trimming stripped 0 bases from V and 7 bases from J, with 15 bases between. This CDR3 reads CSARELVGGLEKLFF. The CDR3 DNA is TGCAGTGCTAGAGAGTTAGTGGGTGGCCTTGAAAAACTGTTTTTT.

The gene calls are TRBV20-1 and TRBJ1-1; D gene unclear. The CDR3 has 11 amino acids. The germline V and J ends were trimmed by 8 bases and 1 base, with 8 bases remaining between them. Germline CDR1 DFQATT, CDR2 SNEGSKA (reference sequence). The CDR3 sequence: CSTQPNTEAFF. In DNA form, the CDR3 reads TGCAGTACTCAGCCGAACACTGAAGCTTTCTTT.

The CDR3 here is CASSYTVAGLASREQYF. The DNA for the CDR3 is TGTGCCAGCAGTTACACCGTGGCGGGACTAGCCTCGAGGGAGCAGTACTTC. J is TRBJ2-7 and V is TRBV6-5; the match to TRBD2 covers 9 bases. In germline, CDR1 is MNHEY, CDR2 SVGAGI. J gave up 7 bases and V 2 bases, and 15 bases lay outside the gene matches. The CDR3 length is 17 residues.

The sample holds many counts of this clonotype. The chain combines TRBV15 with TRBJ1-5; D call uncertain. The CDR3 consists of 15 residues. V shed 2 bases and J shed 1 base, with 9 bases lying between them. Germline-derived CDR1 and CDR2 are LNHNV and YYDKDF (reference sequence). CDR3 bases: TGTGCCACCAGCAGACTCGACGGGAGCAATCAGCCCCAGCATTTT. The encoded protein is CATSRLDGSNQPQHF.

In this sample, this clonotype turned up a few times. V usage is TRBV5-4 and J usage is TRBJ1-2; 7 nucleotides match TRBD1. V trimming: 0 bases; J trimming: 6 bases; junction bases outside the gene matches: 8. Germline loops: CDR1 SGHNT, CDR2 YYREEE (reference sequence). The CDR3 totals 15 residues. CDR3 coding DNA: TGTGCCAGCAGCTTGGCCGGACAGGTCACCAATGGCTACACCTTC. This encodes CASSLAGQVTNGYTF.

This clonotype was seen a few times. This chain connects TRBV7-9 to TRBJ2-1; a possible D gene is TRBD1 (6 bases). Per germline, CDR1 SEHNR and CDR2 FQNEAQ (reference sequence). CDR3 length: 13 amino acids. V dropped 3 bases and J dropped 5 bases, with 8 bases sitting between them. CDR3 bases: TGTGCCAGCAGCTTTTGGACAGACAATGAGCAGTTCTTC. The encoded protein is CASSFWTDNEQFF.

This clonotype was detected a few times. The rearrangement joins TRBV5-4 to TRBJ2-5; the D gene is possibly TRBD2 (6 bases). The CDR3 has 12 amino acids. V lost 5 bases and J 3 bases, leaving 8 bases between the germline ends. Germline assignment: CDR1 SGHNT and CDR2 YYREEE (reference sequence). CDR3 DNA sequence: TGTGCCAGCAGAGGAGGGGAAGAGACCCAGTACTTC. Translated, it gives CASRGGEETQYF. Looking up the rest from reference TRBV5-4 and TRBJ2-5 gives the full variable domain: ETGVTQSPTHLIKTRGQQVTLRCSSQSGHNTVSWYQQALGQGPQFIFQYYREEENGRGNFPPRFSGLQFPNYSSELNVNALELDDSALYLCASRGGEETQYFGPGTRLLVL.

The rearrangement links TRBV10-1 to TRBJ2-1; possible D gene TRBD2, 5 bases. The CDR3 runs to 11 residues. CDR1 and CDR2 from the germline V gene are WNHNN and SYGVQD (reference sequence). Trimming removed 9 bases from V and 4 bases from J, with 7 bases in between. DNA of the CDR3: TGCGCCAGTTGCGGGTACAATGAGCAGTTCTTC. As protein: CASCGYNEQFF.

This clonotype was observed a handful of times. This sequence joins TRBV28 and TRBJ1-5; TRBD1 is a possible D gene (6 bases). Trimming stripped 5 bases from V and 5 bases from J, with 19 bases between. Looked up from germline, CDR1 is MDHEN and CDR2 is SYDVKM. The CDR3 length is 16 residues. The CDR3 bases are TGTGCCAGCAGTCCGTCGGTTCCGGGGGCTTATCAGCCCCAGCATTTT. It encodes CASSPSVPGAYQPQHF.

At least ten counts were recorded for this clonotype. The rearrangement joins TRBV27 to TRBJ2-7; 10 bases map to TRBD1. Per germline, CDR1 MNHEY and CDR2 SMNVEV (reference sequence). V gave up 10 bases and J gave up 7 bases; unmatched junction bases: 10. The CDR3 covers 13 residues. The CDR3 nucleotides read TGTGCCACCGGACAGGGGGGGATGCATGAGCAGTACTTC. This sequence encodes CATGQGGMHEQYF.

Note on this clonotype: This may stem from a read error, because a much larger clone lies one nucleotide away. This chain uses TRBV24-1 with TRBJ2-5; no firm D call. The V gene lost 12 bases and the J gene lost 5 bases, with 12 bases spanning the gap. The CDR3 consists of 11 residues. Germline V gene sequence: CDR1 KGHDR, CDR2 SFDVKD. The CDR3 sequence: CAAGRAETQYF. The CDR3 region has the DNA TGTGCCGCCGGTCGGGCGGAGACCCAGTACTTC.

This clonotype was seen at least ten times. The chain joins TRBV18 to TRBJ1-4; D is ambiguous. Germline assignment: CDR1 KGHSH and CDR2 LQKENI. V was cut by 3 bases and J by 8 bases, with 13 bases left in between. The CDR3 is 14 residues long. The CDR3 loop is CASSPSPISEKLFF. CDR3 coding DNA: TGTGCCAGCTCACCTAGTCCGATATCGGAAAAACTGTTTTTT.

The sample holds a few counts of this clonotype. The rearrangement links TRBV5-5 to TRBJ2-3; D unresolved. The length of the CDR3 is 13 residues. The V end lost 3 bases, the J end lost 0 bases, and 5 bases lay between the germline ends. The germline CDR1 and CDR2 sequences are SGHKS and YYEKEE (reference sequence). CDR3 region: CASSSSSTDTQYF. The DNA of the CDR3 is TGTGCCAGCAGCTCTTCTAGCACAGATACGCAGTATTTT.